Only a few counts were recorded for the clone carrying this TCR beta chain. The sample originates from a study of blood T cell repertoires in COVID-19. Turning to the study itself: Material from acute and convalescent COVID-19 was sourced from the United States, Italy and Spain. PBMCs, B-cell-depleted T cells, or T cells provided the cDNA or gDNA that made up the material.

This CDR3 is built from 14 residues. The ends were cut back, 0 bases at V and 3 bases at J, with 7 bases in the middle. CDR1 is SGHRS, CDR2 YFSETQ, per germline. Authors' methods: Amplification of reference gene primers was used by the study to estimate nucleated cell counts. The table came from immunoSEQ multiplex PCR; TCRdb's copy has only in-frame clones and leaves some out. The V and J calls and clone size come from that table; D and trimming were worked out from the DNA. Here the sample spans under 85,000 clones, approximately 89% being singletons. Sequenced: peripheral blood. The chain joins TRBV5-1 to TRBJ1-3; perhaps TRBD1 as D (6 bases). The TCR comes from a man aged 65 to 79 with active or convalescent COVID-19. This CDR3 reads CASSLGRGGNTIYF. The CDR3 DNA follows: TGCGCCAGCAGCTTGGGCAGGGGTGGAAACACCATATATTTT.